Below are 28 T cell receptor beta chains sequenced from a single sample in a study of T cell responses to AZD1222 COVID-19 vaccine. The table came from immunoSEQ multiplex PCR; TCRdb's copy has only in-frame clones and leaves some out. This sample has 95,000 to 150,000 clones, with approximately 88% found just once. Here the sequenced sample was peripheral blood, taken on day 0 of AZD1222 vaccination. The receptor set was obtained from an adult in good health.

This chain connects TRBV19 to TRBJ2-5; 12 bases fit TRBD2. V lost 7 bases, J lost 6 bases, and 9 bases stayed unmatched. This CDR3 contains 15 residues. CDR1 is LNHDA, CDR2 SQIVND, per germline (reference sequence). The CDR3 nucleotides read TGTGCCAGTACCGAACTAGCGGGGGGCCCCAAGACCCAGTACTTC. Amino acid sequence: CASTELAGGPKTQYF.

The rearrangement links TRBV7-2 to TRBJ2-1, with D uncertain. The germline gives CDR1 SGHTA, CDR2 FQGNSA. There are 12 residues in the CDR3. V shed 1 base and J shed 8 bases, with 6 bases lying between them. The CDR3 here is CASSLVSYEQFF. The CDR3 DNA follows: TGTGCCAGCAGCTTAGTGAGCTATGAGCAGTTCTTC.

In its sample, this clone was seen a few times. V gene TRBV7-8 combines with J gene TRBJ1-1, with TRBD1 matching 12 bases. Trimming cost V 4 bases and J 0 bases; bases outside gene matches: 0. Germline-derived CDR1 and CDR2 are SGHVS and FQNEAQ. The CDR3 sequence is 15 residues long. CDR3: CASSWDRGLNTEAFF. As DNA, the CDR3 is TGTGCCAGCAGCTGGGACAGGGGGCTGAACACTGAAGCTTTCTTT.

The rearrangement uses TRBV2 and TRBJ2-5, with TRBD2 matching over 7 bases. CDR3 length equals 13 residues. Trimming cost V 2 bases and J 6 bases; bases outside gene matches: 3. From germline, CDR1 is SNHLY and CDR2 FYNNEI. The CDR3 DNA reads as TGTGCCAGCAGTGAACGGGGAGGGAAGACCCAGTACTTC. Residues: CASSERGGKTQYF.

This chain uses TRBV25-1 with TRBJ1-4; D unresolved. Germline CDR1 and CDR2: MGHDK and SYGVNS. The CDR3 loop spans 18 amino acids. V was pared by 0 bases and J by 0 bases, with 14 bases between. CDR3 coding DNA: TGTGCCAGCAGTGAATATTTTACGACACTTGCAACTAATGAAAAACTGTTTTTT. The encoded protein is CASSEYFTTLATNEKLFF.

The chain combines TRBV5-5 with TRBJ2-7; D might be TRBD2 (5 bases). Germline V gives CDR1 SGHKS, CDR2 YYEKEE (reference sequence). This CDR3 has 12 amino acids. V dropped 4 bases and J dropped 5 bases, with 10 bases sitting between them. CDR3 loop: CASSPGIHEQYF. The CDR3 coding sequence is TGTGCCAGCAGCCCGGGAATCCACGAGCAGTACTTC.

The chain uses TRBV28 and TRBJ1-1; TRBD1 agrees at 7 bases. The length of the CDR3 is 14 residues. Trimming at V came to 3 bases and at J to 6 bases, leaving 7 bases not matched to a gene. Per the germline V gene, CDR1 is MDHEN and CDR2 is SYDVKM. The CDR3 bases are TGTGCCAGCAGTTTTCGACAGGGTGGCGCTGAAGCTTTCTTT. This codes for CASSFRQGGAEAFF.

V usage is TRBV11-1 and J usage is TRBJ2-7, with TRBD1 matching 10 bases. CDR1 is SGHAT, CDR2 FQDESV, per germline (reference sequence). This CDR3 has 14 amino acids. The trim removed 5 bases at V and 2 bases at J, leaving 3 bases unmatched. DNA for the CDR3: TGTGCCAGCAGCCAGGACAGGGGGGCCTACGAGCAGTACTTC. As protein: CASSQDRGAYEQYF.

V gene TRBV5-1 combines with J gene TRBJ2-3; D gene unclear. Trimming shortened V by 7 bases and J by 1 base, and 10 bases separated the two germline ends. CDR3 size: 13 residues. Germline CDR1 and CDR2: SGHRS and YFSETQ. The chain's CDR3 is CASARDGTDTQYF. CDR3 sequence (DNA): TGCGCCAGCGCCCGAGACGGCACAGATACGCAGTATTTT.

The gene calls are TRBV27 and TRBJ2-1; the D gene is possibly TRBD2 (6 bases). In germline, CDR1 is MNHEY, CDR2 SMNVEV (reference sequence). The CDR3 is made up of 15 amino acids. V lost 5 bases and J 0 bases, leaving 11 bases between the germline ends. The CDR3 region has the DNA TGTGCCAGCAGTGCCGGGGGTAGCTCCTACAATGAGCAGTTCTTC. Translation gives CASSAGGSSYNEQFF.

CDR3 residues: CSVREGEQYF. Here the CDR3 DNA reads TGCAGCGTTAGGGAAGGAGAGCAGTACTTC. V is TRBV29-1 and J is TRBJ2-7, with D hard to call. The CDR3 is 10 residues long. The germline CDR1 and CDR2 sequences are SQVTM and ANQGSEA. V was trimmed by 5 bases and J by 7 bases, leaving 9 bases between them.

This clone has a single count. CDR3 loop: CASSPLNRNEQFF. CDR3 bases: TGCGCCAGCAGCCCGCTCAATCGGAATGAGCAGTTCTTC. The chain links TRBV5-1 to TRBJ2-1; D ambiguous. Trimming took 4 bases from V and 7 from J, leaving 12 bases between them. CDR3 length equals 13 residues. Per germline, CDR1 SGHRS and CDR2 YFSETQ.

This clone showed up just a few times. V usage is TRBV27 and J usage is TRBJ1-2; D is perhaps TRBD1 (6 bases). The V gene lost 6 bases and the J gene lost 6 bases, with 23 bases spanning the gap. Per germline, CDR1 MNHEY and CDR2 SMNVEV (reference sequence). The CDR3 runs to 16 residues. The CDR3 spells CASSLGAPWGADGYTF. CDR3 DNA sequence: TGTGCCAGCAGCTTAGGGGCGCCGTGGGGGGCAGATGGCTACACCTTC.

The chain recombines TRBV7-3 with TRBJ2-5; TRBD2 aligns across 12 bases. Germline lookup yields CDR1 SGHTA and CDR2 FQGTGA. V shed 6 bases, J shed 2 bases, and the junction held 1 base outside the gene matches. The CDR3 is 14 amino acids. Here the CDR3 reads CASSLAGGQETQYF. The CDR3 nucleotides are TGTGCCAGCAGTCTAGCGGGGGGGCAAGAGACCCAGTACTTC.

V gene TRBV9 combines with J gene TRBJ2-5; D remains unclear. V was trimmed by 3 bases and J by 5 bases, leaving 11 bases between them. This CDR3 spans 13 amino acids. The V gene's germline CDR1 is SGDLS and CDR2 YYNGEE. This CDR3 is CASSEPLKETQYF. The CDR3 DNA follows: TGTGCCAGCAGCGAGCCCCTAAAGGAGACCCAGTACTTC. Full variable domain (remainder filled in from reference TRBV9 and TRBJ2-5): DSGVTQTPKHLITATGQRVTLRCSPRSGDLSVYWYQQSLDQGLQFLIQYYNGEERAKGNILERFSAQQFPDLHSELNLSSLELGDSALYFCASSEPLKETQYFGPGTRLLVL.

The chain has TRBV27 and TRBJ1-1; D not resolved. V gave up 3 bases and J gave up 10 bases, with 18 bases separating them. Germline V gives CDR1 MNHEY, CDR2 SMNVEV (reference sequence). CDR3 size: 14 residues. The CDR3 coding sequence is TGTGCCAGCAGTTTGCAACCGGACGGACGGGGAGCTTTCTTT. Residues: CASSLQPDGRGAFF.

The chain combines TRBV27 with TRBJ1-4; tentative D call: TRBD1 (5 bases). V dropped 3 bases and J dropped 5 bases, with 7 bases sitting between them. Germline lookup yields CDR1 MNHEY and CDR2 SMNVEV (reference sequence). This CDR3 contains 13 residues. The CDR3 loop is CASSFRGNEKLFF. The CDR3 DNA reads TGTGCCAGCAGTTTCCGGGGGAATGAAAAACTGTTTTTT.

V and J are TRBV12-3 or TRBV12-4 and TRBJ1-1; a weak D match, TRBD1 (5 bases). The CDR3 covers 13 residues. The V end lost 4 bases, the J end lost 1 base, and 7 bases lay between the germline ends. In DNA, the CDR3 is TGTGCCAGCAGTTCACAGGCGAACACTGAAGCTTTCTTT. This sequence encodes CASSSQANTEAFF.

This clone appeared a single time. The V gene is TRBV5-1, the J gene TRBJ2-3, with unresolved D. V lost 1 base, J lost 2 bases, and 5 bases lay in between. Germline V gene lookup returns CDR1 SGHRS and CDR2 YFSETQ. This CDR3 has 13 residues. Here the CDR3 reads CASSLSATDTQYF. CDR3 DNA sequence: TGCGCCAGCAGCTTGTCAGCCACAGATACGCAGTATTTT.

The chain is built from TRBV27 and TRBJ1-3, with D uncertain. This CDR3 is built from 15 residues. Germline V gene data show CDR1 as MNHEY and CDR2 as SMNVEV (reference sequence). V lost 0 bases, J lost 5 bases, and 11 bases lay in between. The CDR3 protein is CASSLSYYRRNTIYF. The DNA of the CDR3 is TGTGCCAGCAGTTTATCGTACTACAGACGAAACACCATATATTTT.

This chain joins TRBV19 and TRBJ1-3; D gene unclear. Looked up from germline, CDR1 is LNHDA and CDR2 is SQIVND (reference sequence). Trimming took off 4 bases at V and 4 bases at J, with 11 bases between the two ends. This CDR3 has 14 residues. The CDR3: CASSTYGLGNTIYF. CDR3 coding DNA: TGTGCCAGTAGTACCTACGGCCTAGGAAACACCATATATTTT.

V and J are TRBV6-5 and TRBJ1-6, with 7 positions matching TRBD1. CDR1 is MNHEY and CDR2 is SVGAGI in the germline V gene. The J segment lost 9 bases and the V segment lost 8 bases, leaving 4 bases of the junction unmatched. The CDR3 is 12 amino acids. DNA of the CDR3: TGTGCCAGCCGACAGGGTGGTTCACCCCTCCACTTT. Its translation: CASRQGGSPLHF.

This clone was recorded once. The rearrangement joins TRBV7-3 to TRBJ1-6, with 7 bases identical to TRBD1. The CDR3 is 15 residues long. Germline assignment: CDR1 SGHTA and CDR2 FQGTGA. Trimming took 5 bases from V and 5 from J; bases not matched to a gene: 6. CDR3 nucleotides: TGTGCCAGCAGCCTCACGGGACAGAATAATTCACCCCTCCACTTT. Its translation: CASSLTGQNNSPLHF.

The chain joins TRBV6-6 to TRBJ2-2; D assignment may be TRBD1 or TRBD2 (5 bases each). In germline, CDR1 is MNHNY, CDR2 SVGAGI (reference sequence). Trimming stripped 6 bases from V and 0 bases from J, with 14 bases between. The CDR3 runs to 16 residues. Written as DNA, the CDR3 is TGTGCCAGCAGCCCCCGGGACGGCTCGAACACCGGGGAGCTGTTTTTT. It translates to CASSPRDGSNTGELFF.

V is TRBV6-1 and J is TRBJ1-4; D is ambiguous. V was cut by 0 bases and J by 7 bases, with 6 bases left in between. The CDR3 covers 13 residues. The germline V gene has CDR1 MNHNS and CDR2 SASEGT. The CDR3 nucleotides read TGTGCCAGCAGTGAAGCCCGGGGTGAAAAACTGTTTTTT. As protein: CASSEARGEKLFF.

This sequence joins TRBV18 and TRBJ1-4; 7 nucleotides line up with TRBD1. Trimming removed 5 bases from V and 5 bases from J; junction bases left unmatched: 8. The CDR3 has 15 amino acids. Germline lookup yields CDR1 KGHSH and CDR2 LQKENI. The CDR3 here is CASSTDRAPNEKLFF. As DNA, the CDR3 is TGTGCCAGCTCAACCGACAGGGCACCCAATGAAAAACTGTTTTTT.

V is TRBV27 and J is TRBJ2-1; maybe TRBD1 (6 bases). The CDR3 length is 16 residues. Germline assignment: CDR1 MNHEY and CDR2 SMNVEV (reference sequence). Trimming removed 7 bases at V and 5 bases at J, with 21 bases between. The CDR3 DNA reads TGTGCCAGCACTAGGGGTGCAGGGGTCGTCAACAATGAGCAGTTCTTC. Its protein is CASTRGAGVVNNEQFF.

The chain joins TRBV5-1 to TRBJ2-2; tentatively, D is TRBD2 (5 bases). CDR3 length: 14 residues. V lost 5 bases, J lost 1 base, and 9 bases lay in between. CDR1 is SGHRS and CDR2 is YFSETQ in the germline V gene. The CDR3 coding sequence is TGCGCCAGCAGATATGCGGGGAACACCGGGGAGCTGTTTTTT. Residues: CASRYAGNTGELFF.